This TCR beta chain appears in the sequencing data of a study of cytomegalovirus exposure and HLA in healthy donors. Study-level points and caveats: Three CMV-associated chains proved CMV antigen-specific in vitro. There were over 150 TCR beta chains listed as cytomegalovirus-associated. Subsequent analysis found a tendency for first-cohort TCR clusters to co-occur within the 110 or so validation repertoires.

Separation from the approximately 660-subject first cohort characterized the roughly 120-subject validation cohort, to which the donors belonged. TCRdb's table, derived via immunoSEQ multiplex PCR, lists solely in-frame clones and lacks some. The table records about 330,000 clones, around 87% of them present only once. Comments on this clone: Its antigen is not known.

CDR3 length equals 18 residues. V was pared by 5 bases and J by 2 bases, with 22 bases between. Germline V gene data show CDR1 as KGHSH and CDR2 as LQKENI. The J gene is TRBJ1-5, the V gene TRBV18; D ambiguous. Input material: PBMCs. The receptor was derived from a woman aged 25 to 39 in good health and CMV-seropositive. The CDR3 sequence is CASSSLPGLAMGNQPQHF. The CDR3 nucleotides are TGTGCCAGCTCATCGCTCCCCGGATTGGCTATGGGCAATCAGCCCCAGCATTTT.